Here is one T cell receptor (beta chain) with its context. The CDR3 runs to 13 residues. Deletions cut 4 bases from V and 3 bases from J, with 7 bases between. CDR1 is LNHDA and CDR2 is SQIVND in the germline V gene (reference sequence). The sample comes from a study of OX40 agonist ivuxolimab in advanced cancers. TCRdb's copy holds only in-frame clones and misses some; the assay was immunoSEQ multiplex PCR. The sample has approximately 84,000 clones, around 87% seen once. The sample was CD4+ or CD8+ T cells sorted from blood, taken in a trial of the OX40 agonist ivuxolimab. The J gene is TRBJ1-5, the V gene TRBV19; D is perhaps TRBD1 (5 bases). The receptor's source is an adult with an advanced solid tumor such as melanoma, head and neck, liver or kidney cancer. In nucleotides, the CDR3 is TGTGCCAGTAGTAGGACACACAATCAGCCCCAGCATTTT. Encoded protein: CASSRTHNQPQHF.